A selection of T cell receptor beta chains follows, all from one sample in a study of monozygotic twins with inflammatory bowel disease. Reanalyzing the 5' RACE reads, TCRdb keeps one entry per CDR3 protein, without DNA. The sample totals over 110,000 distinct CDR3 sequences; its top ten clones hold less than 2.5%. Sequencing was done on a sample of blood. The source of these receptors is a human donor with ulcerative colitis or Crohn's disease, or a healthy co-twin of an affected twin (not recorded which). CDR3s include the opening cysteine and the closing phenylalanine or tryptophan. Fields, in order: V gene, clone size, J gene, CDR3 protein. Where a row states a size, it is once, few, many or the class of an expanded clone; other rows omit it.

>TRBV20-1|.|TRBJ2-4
CSATQPAKNIQYF
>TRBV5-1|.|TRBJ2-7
CASSSGQGLQGYEQYF
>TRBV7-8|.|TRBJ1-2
CASSLDPDRPYGYTF
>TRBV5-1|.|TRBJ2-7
CASSLVPDRVSEQYF
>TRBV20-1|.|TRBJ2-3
CSARSGLAGLDTQYF
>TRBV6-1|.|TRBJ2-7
CASRGTATYYEQYF
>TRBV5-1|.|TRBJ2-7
CASSTSRFPHEQYF
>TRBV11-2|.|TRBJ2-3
CASSLAPLAADTQYF
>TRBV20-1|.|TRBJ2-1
CSASPGTGLDNEQFF
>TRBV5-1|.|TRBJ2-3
CASSLGQGLGDTQYF
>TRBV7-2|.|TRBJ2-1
CASSLPRRINEQFF
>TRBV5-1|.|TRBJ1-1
CASELGTGVGRLEAFF
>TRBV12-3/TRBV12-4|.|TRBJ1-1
CASSFLVGGPVNTEAFF
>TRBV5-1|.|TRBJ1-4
CASSIRGATNEKLFF
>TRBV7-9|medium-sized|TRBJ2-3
CASSLARGVSTDTQYF
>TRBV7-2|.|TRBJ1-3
CASSLLQIGNTIYF
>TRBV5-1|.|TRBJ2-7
CASSLTDPYEQYF
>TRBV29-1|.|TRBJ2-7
CSHSQGIGSYEQYF
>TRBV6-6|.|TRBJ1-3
CASSAEAGNTIYF
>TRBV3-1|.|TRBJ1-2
CASSQVNYRGYGYTF
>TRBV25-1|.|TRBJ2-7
CASSKTESSYEQYF
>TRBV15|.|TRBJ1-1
CATSRESGFGTEAFF
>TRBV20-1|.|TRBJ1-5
CSARSGGAYPNQPQHF
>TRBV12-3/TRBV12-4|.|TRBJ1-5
CASSSTGVSNQPQHF
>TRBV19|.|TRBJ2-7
CASSSQRGIIDEQYF
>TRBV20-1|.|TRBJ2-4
CSANRAGGLLGMQYF
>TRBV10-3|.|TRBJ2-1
CAISASGSGGGASHEQFF
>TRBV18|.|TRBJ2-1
CASSPRDRYTFF
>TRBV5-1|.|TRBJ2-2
CASSLDPRGSPGELFF
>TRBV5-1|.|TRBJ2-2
CASSTGTLNTGELFF
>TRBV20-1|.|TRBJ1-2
CSARYGQRRGYTF
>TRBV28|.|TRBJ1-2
CASSPLGGNYGYTF
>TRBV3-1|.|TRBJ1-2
CASSQDTNYGYTF
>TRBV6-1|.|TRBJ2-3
CASSPTGFTDTQYF
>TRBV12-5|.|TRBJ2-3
CASGSRDTQYF
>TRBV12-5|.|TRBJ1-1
CASDLTGAGEAFF
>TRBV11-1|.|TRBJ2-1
CASSLKRAGTRSEQFF
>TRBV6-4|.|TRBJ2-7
CASSRGPNSGEQYF
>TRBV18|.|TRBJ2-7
CASSPSGPADYEQYF
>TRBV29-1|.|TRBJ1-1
CSTNRGGTEAFF
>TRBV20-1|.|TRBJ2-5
CSAQTSGGLETQYF
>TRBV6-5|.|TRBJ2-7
CASSYSFTSYEQYF
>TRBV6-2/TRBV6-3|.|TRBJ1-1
CASSDMRGTTQRNTEAFF
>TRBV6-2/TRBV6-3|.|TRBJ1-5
CASSYSTSGQPQHF
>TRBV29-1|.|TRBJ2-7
CSVSGATYEQYF